This record looks at one T cell receptor (beta chain) sequence and its context. No antigen is known for it. This sample is drawn from a study of T cells after yellow fever vaccination. About the research overall: Low-cell-number fractions were prepared with SMART-Seq v4 Ultra Low Input.

Findings and caveats of the study: The bulk population could contribute abundant contaminating clonotypes to FACS-sorted repertoires. Post-booster samples contained most primary-vaccination clones (around 95% CD4, less than 90% CD8).

Germline-derived CDR1 and CDR2 are MNHEY and SMNVEV (reference sequence). Trimming took 6 bases from V and 7 from J, leaving 15 bases between them. This CDR3 comprises 13 residues. TCR cDNA, made by 5'RACE template switching, carried an added universal primer site and UMIs. TCRdb re-derived calls from the 5' RACE reads in MiXCR, one entry per CDR3 protein. Among more than 250,000 distinct CDR3 sequences listed, 6.8% were seen once. The sequences come from PBMCs, collected about 49 days after the first yellow fever vaccination. This chain connects TRBV27 to TRBJ1-1; D not resolved. The clonotype originates from a young man who received the YFV17D yellow fever vaccine. In nucleotides, the CDR3 is TGTGCCAGCAGCCTAAATCGGGTGAATGAAGCTTTCTTT. Amino acids: CASSLNRVNEAFF.